The following is a T cell receptor beta chain sequence with its context. Its specificity is unknown. Using its own MiXCR run on the RT-PCR reads, TCRdb lists one record per CDR3 protein. Of over 750,000 distinct CDR3 sequences in the sample, 21% were seen once. Germline-derived CDR1 and CDR2 are MGHDK and SYGVNS. CDR3 length: 14 residues. Trimming shortened V by 8 bases and J by 6 bases, and 17 bases separated the two germline ends. The source of the sample is a study of response to subunit inactivated influenza vaccine. Whole-study findings and limits: Authors suggested few new T cells are recruited by each seasonal influenza vaccination.

The source was PBMCs from blood, collected roughly 5 days after vaccination. The receptor was derived from a man aged 45-65 years who received an inactivated influenza vaccine. The chain employs TRBV25-1 and TRBJ2-1; D is unresolved. CDR3 sequence reads: CASGGIGRINEQFF. CDR3 nucleotide sequence: TGTGCCAGCGGTGGGATCGGTCGGATCAATGAGCAGTTCTTC. Drawing the rest from reference TRBV25-1 and TRBJ2-1, the complete variable domain is EADIYQTPRYLVIGTGKKITLECSQTMGHDKMYWYQQDPGMELHLIHYSYGVNSTEKGDLSSESTVSRIRTEHFPLTLESARPSHTSQYLCASGGIGRINEQFFGPGTRLTVL.